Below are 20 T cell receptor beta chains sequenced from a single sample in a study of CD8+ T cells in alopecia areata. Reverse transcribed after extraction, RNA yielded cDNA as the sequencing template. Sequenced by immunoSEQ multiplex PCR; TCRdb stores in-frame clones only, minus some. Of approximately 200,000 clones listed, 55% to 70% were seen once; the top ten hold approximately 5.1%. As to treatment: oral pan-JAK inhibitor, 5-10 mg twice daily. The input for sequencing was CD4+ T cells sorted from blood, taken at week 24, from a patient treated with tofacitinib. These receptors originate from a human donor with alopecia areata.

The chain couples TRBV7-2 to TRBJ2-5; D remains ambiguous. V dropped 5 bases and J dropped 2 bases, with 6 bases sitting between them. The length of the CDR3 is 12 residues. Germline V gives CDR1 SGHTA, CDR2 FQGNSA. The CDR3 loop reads CASSALQETQYF. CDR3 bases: TGTGCCAGCAGCGCTCTTCAAGAGACCCAGTACTTC.

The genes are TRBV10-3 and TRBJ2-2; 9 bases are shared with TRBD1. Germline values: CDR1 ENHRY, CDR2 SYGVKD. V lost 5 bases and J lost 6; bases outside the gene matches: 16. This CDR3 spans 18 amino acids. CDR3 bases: TGTGCCATCAGTCTGAATCCGCGACAGGGGGAGAATCCCGGGGAGCTGTTTTTT. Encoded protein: CAISLNPRQGENPGELFF.

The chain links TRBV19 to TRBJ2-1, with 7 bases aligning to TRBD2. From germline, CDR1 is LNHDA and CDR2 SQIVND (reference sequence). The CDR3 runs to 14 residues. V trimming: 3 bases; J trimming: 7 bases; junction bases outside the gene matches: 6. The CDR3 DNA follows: TGTGCCAGTAGTATCTTATGGGAGGGGAATGAGCAGTTCTTC. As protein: CASSILWEGNEQFF.

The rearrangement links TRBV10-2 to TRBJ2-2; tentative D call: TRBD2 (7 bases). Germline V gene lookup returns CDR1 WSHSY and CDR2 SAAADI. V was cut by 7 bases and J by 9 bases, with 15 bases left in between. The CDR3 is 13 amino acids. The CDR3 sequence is CASMSAGARELFF. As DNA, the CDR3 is TGCGCCAGCATGAGTGCGGGGGCCCGGGAGCTGTTTTTT.

This CDR3 reads CASSVGDRRNTGELFF. In DNA, the CDR3 is TGTGCCAGCAGCGTTGGTGACAGGAGGAACACCGGGGAGCTGTTTTTT. This chain links TRBV9 with TRBJ2-2; perhaps TRBD1 as D (6 bases). CDR1 is SGDLS, CDR2 YYNGEE, per germline. The V end lost 2 bases, the J end lost 1 base, and 12 bases lay between the germline ends. The CDR3 sequence is 16 residues long. Variable domain in full (rest from reference TRBV9 and TRBJ2-2): DSGVTQTPKHLITATGQRVTLRCSPRSGDLSVYWYQQSLDQGLQFLIQYYNGEERAKGNILERFSAQQFPDLHSELNLSSLELGDSALYFCASSVGDRRNTGELFFGEGSRLTVL.

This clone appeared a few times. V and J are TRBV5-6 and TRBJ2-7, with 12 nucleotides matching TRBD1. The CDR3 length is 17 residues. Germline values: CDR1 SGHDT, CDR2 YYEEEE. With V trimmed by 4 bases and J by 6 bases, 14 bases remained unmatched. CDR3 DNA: TGTGCCAGCAGCGGATCCGGGACAGGGGGCTTCGTAAGCGAGCAGTACTTC. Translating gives CASSGSGTGGFVSEQYF.

CDR3 DNA sequence: TGTGCCACGGAATGGGAGAGGGGAGGGACTGAAGCTTTCTTT. This sequence encodes CATEWERGGTEAFF. This rearrangement joins TRBV10-3 to TRBJ1-1; perhaps TRBD1 as D (5 bases). V was pared by 10 bases and J by 5 bases, with 20 bases between. This CDR3 contains 14 residues. Germline assignment: CDR1 ENHRY and CDR2 SYGVKD.

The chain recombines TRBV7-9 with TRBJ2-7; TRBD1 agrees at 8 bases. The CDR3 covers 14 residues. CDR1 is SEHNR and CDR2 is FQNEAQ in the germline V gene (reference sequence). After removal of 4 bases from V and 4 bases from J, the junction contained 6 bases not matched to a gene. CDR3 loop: CASSSRQGLYEQYF. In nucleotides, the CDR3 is TGTGCCAGCAGCTCCCGACAGGGGCTGTACGAGCAGTACTTC.

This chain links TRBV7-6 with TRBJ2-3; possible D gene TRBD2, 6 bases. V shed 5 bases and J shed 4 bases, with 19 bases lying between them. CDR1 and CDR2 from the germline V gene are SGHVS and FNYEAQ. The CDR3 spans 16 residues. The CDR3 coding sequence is TGTGCCAGCAGCCGGCCCCTAGCGTTGGTTCCAGATACGCAGTATTTT. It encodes CASSRPLALVPDTQYF.

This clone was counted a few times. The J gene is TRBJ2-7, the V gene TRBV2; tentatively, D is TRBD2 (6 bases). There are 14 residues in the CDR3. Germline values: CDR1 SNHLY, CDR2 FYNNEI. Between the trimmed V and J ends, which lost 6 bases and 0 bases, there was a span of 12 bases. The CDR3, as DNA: TGTGCCAGCAGCGGGAGTGTTCTCTCCTACGAGCAGTACTTC. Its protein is CASSGSVLSYEQYF.

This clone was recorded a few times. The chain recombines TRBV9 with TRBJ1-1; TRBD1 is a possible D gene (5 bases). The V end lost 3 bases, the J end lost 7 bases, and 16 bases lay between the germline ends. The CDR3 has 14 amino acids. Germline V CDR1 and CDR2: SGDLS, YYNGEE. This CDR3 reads CASSATDIDGEAFF. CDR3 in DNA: TGTGCCAGCAGCGCGACAGATATAGACGGTGAAGCTTTCTTT.

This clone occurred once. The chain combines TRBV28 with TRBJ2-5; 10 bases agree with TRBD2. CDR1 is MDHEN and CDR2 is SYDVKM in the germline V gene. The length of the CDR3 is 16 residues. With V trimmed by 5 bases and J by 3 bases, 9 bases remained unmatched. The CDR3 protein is CASSLRHTSGKETQYF. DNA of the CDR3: TGTGCCAGCAGTCTGCGACATACTAGCGGGAAAGAGACCCAGTACTTC.

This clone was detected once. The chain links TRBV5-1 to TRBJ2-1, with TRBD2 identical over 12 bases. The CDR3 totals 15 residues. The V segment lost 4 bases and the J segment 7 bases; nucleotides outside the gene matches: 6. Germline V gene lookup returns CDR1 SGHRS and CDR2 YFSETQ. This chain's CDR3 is CASSMTSGRMNEQFF. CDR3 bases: TGCGCCAGCAGCATGACTAGCGGGAGAATGAATGAGCAGTTCTTC.

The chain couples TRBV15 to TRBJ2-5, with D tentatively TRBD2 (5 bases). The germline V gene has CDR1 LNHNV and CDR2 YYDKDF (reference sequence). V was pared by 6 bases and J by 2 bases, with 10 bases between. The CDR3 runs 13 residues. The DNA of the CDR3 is TGTGCCACCAGAGGACGGACTCAAGAGACCCAGTACTTC. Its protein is CATRGRTQETQYF.

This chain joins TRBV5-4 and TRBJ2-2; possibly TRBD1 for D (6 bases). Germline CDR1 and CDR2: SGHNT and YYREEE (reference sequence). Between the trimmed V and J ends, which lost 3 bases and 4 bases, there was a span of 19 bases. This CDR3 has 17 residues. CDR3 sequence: CASSSETGTSLTGELFF. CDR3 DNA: TGTGCCAGCAGCTCGGAGACCGGGACAAGCCTCACCGGGGAGCTGTTTTTT. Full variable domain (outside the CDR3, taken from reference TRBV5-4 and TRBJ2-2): ETGVTQSPTHLIKTRGQQVTLRCSSQSGHNTVSWYQQALGQGPQFIFQYYREEENGRGNFPPRFSGLQFPNYSSELNVNALELDDSALYLCASSSETGTSLTGELFFGEGSRLTVL.

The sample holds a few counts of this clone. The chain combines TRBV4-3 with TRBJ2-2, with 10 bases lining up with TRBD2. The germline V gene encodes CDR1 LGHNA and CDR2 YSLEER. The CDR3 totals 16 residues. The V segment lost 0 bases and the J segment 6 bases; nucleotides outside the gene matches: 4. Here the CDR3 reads CASSQESGLASGELFF. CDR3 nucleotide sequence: TGCGCCAGCAGCCAAGAGTCGGGACTAGCGTCCGGGGAGCTGTTTTTT.

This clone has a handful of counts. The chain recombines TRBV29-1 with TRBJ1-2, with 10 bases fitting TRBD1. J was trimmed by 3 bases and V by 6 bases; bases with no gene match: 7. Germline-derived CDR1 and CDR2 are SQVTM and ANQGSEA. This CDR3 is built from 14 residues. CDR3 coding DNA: TGCAGCGTCCGGGACAGGGGACGTGACTATGGCTACACCTTC. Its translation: CSVRDRGRDYGYTF. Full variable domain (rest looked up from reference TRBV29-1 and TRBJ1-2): SAVISQKPSRDICQRGTSLTIQCQVDSQVTMMFWYRQQPGQSLTLIATANQGSEATYESGFVIDKFPISRPNLTFSTLTVSNMSPEDSSIYLCSVRDRGRDYGYTFGSGTRLTVV.

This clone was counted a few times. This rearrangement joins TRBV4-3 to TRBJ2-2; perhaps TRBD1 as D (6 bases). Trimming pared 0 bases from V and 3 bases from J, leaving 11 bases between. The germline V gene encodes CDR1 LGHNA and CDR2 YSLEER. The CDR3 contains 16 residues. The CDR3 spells CASSQDHQGYTGELFF. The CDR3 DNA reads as TGCGCCAGCAGCCAAGATCATCAGGGGTACACCGGGGAGCTGTTTTTT.

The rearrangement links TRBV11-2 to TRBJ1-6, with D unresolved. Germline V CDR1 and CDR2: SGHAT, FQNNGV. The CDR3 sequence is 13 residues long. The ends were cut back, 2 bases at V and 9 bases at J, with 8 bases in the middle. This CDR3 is CASSLPAPSPLHF. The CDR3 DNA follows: TGTGCCAGCAGCTTACCCGCCCCTTCACCCCTCCACTTT.

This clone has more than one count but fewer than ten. CDR3 sequence: CASSLYGNQPQHF. As DNA, the CDR3 is TGTGCCAGCAGCTTATACGGCAATCAGCCCCAGCATTTT. This chain joins TRBV7-9 and TRBJ1-5; D is ambiguous. The CDR3 has 13 amino acids. Germline CDR1 is SEHNR and CDR2 is FQNEAQ (reference sequence). The ends were cut back, 2 bases at V and 2 bases at J, with 4 bases in the middle.